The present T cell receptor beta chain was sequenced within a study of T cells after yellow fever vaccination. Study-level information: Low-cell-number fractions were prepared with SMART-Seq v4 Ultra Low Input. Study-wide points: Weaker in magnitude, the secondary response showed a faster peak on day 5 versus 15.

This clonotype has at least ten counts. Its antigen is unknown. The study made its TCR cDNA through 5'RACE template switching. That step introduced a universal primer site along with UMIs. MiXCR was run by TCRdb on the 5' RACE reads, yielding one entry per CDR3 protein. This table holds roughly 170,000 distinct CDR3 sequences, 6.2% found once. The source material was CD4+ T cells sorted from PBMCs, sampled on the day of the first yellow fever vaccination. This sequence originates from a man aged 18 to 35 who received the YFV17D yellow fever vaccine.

This CDR3 reads CATSDAGAGNPEAFF. CDR3 bases: TGTGCCACCAGTGATGCCGGGGCAGGGAATCCTGAAGCTTTCTTT. The V gene is TRBV24-1, the J gene TRBJ1-1, with a tentative D call TRBD1 (5 bases). The CDR3 runs 15 residues. Germline values: CDR1 KGHDR, CDR2 SFDVKD. V was cut by 3 bases and J by 6 bases, with 16 bases left in between.